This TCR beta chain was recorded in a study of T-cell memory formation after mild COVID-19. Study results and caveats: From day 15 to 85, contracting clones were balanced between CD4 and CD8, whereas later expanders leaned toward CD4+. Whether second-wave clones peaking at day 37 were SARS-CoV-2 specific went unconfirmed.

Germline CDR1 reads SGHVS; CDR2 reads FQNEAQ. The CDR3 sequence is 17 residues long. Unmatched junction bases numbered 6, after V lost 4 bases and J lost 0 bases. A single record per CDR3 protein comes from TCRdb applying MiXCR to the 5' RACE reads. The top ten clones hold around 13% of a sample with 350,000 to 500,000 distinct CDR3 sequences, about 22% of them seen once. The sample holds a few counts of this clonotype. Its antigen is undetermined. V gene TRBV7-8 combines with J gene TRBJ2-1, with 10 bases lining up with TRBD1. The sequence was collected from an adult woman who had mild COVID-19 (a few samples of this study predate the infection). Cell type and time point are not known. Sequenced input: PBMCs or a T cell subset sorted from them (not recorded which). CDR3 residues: CASSSPRDRGSYNEQFF. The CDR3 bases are TGTGCCAGCAGCTCACCGAGGGACAGGGGCTCCTACAATGAGCAGTTCTTC.